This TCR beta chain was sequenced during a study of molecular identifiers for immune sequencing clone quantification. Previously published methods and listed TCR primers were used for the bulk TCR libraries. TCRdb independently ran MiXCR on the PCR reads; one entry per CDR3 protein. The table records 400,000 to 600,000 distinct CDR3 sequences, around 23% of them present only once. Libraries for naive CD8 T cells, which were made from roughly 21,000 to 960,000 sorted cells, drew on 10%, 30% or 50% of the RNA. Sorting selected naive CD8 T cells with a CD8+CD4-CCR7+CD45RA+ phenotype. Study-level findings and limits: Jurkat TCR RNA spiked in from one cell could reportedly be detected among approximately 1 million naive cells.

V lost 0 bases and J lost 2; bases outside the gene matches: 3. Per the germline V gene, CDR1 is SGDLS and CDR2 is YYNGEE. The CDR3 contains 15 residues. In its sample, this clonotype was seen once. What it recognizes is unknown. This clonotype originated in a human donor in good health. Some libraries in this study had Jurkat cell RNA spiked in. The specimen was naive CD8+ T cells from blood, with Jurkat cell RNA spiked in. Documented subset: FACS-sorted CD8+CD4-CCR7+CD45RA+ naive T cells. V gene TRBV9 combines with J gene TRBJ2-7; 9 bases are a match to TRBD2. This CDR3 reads CASSVDAGGPYEQYF. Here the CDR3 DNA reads TGTGCCAGCAGCGTAGATGCGGGAGGGCCCTACGAGCAGTACTTC.